This T cell receptor beta chain stems from a study of blood T cell repertoires in COVID-19. As originally analysed: Reference gene primer amplification gave nucleated cell count estimates. Method: immunoSEQ multiplex PCR; TCRdb's copy keeps in-frame clones and lacks some. That table is the source of V, J and clone size, and D and trimming were worked out from the DNA. This table holds about 350,000 clones, about 90% found once. CDR1 and CDR2 from the germline V gene are MNHEY and SMNVEV (reference sequence). Trimming took off 10 bases at V and 0 bases at J, with 22 bases between the two ends. The CDR3 totals 16 residues. Ages ranged from 18 to 89 years, with residence in 24 US areas. Donors were grouped by their self-reported clinical history. The study counted Cohort 3 donors as recovered given two negative PCRs, clearance, or symptom resolution.

Sequencing used PBMCs or T cells enriched from blood (not recorded which). The chain combines TRBV27 with TRBJ2-7; tentatively, D is TRBD2 (7 bases). The TCR was taken from a woman in her twenties or thirties who had recovered from COVID-19. DNA of the CDR3: TGTGCCACCCGGGGGGCCAAGGGGGTATTCTCCTACGAGCAGTACTTC. This gives the protein CATRGAKGVFSYEQYF.